The 27 T cell receptor beta chains below were found in one sample sequenced in a study of cytomegalovirus exposure and HLA in healthy donors. Use of 60 Vbeta and 13 Jbeta primers characterized the PCR. Generated by immunoSEQ multiplex PCR, the TCRdb table keeps only in-frame clones and is missing some. The sample has fewer than 250,000 clones, around four fifths seen once; the top ten hold 10%. Sequenced sample: PBMCs. Receptor source: a woman between 45 and 60 years old in good health and CMV-seropositive.

The chain combines TRBV4-1 with TRBJ2-5; TRBD1 might be the D (7 bases). CDR3 length: 17 residues. Trimming removed 0 bases from V and 5 bases from J, with 19 bases in between. Germline V gives CDR1 MGHRA, CDR2 YSYEKL. As DNA, the CDR3 is TGCGCCAGCAGCCAAGAACCCGACAGGGTAGGAGGGGAGACCCAGTACTTC. It is translated as CASSQEPDRVGGETQYF.

The CDR3 coding sequence is TGTGCCAGCAGCGTAGGGCACGCGGCCGGGGGAAACACCATATATTTT. This gives the protein CASSVGHAAGGNTIYF. This sequence joins TRBV9 and TRBJ1-3; no clear D gene. CDR1 SGDLS and CDR2 YYNGEE come from the germline V gene. This CDR3 contains 16 residues. The V and J ends lost 0 bases and 4 bases respectively, with 14 bases between them.

This clone is a singleton in its sample. The chain has TRBV28 and TRBJ1-4, with 8 positions matching TRBD1. Germline lookup yields CDR1 MDHEN and CDR2 SYDVKM. V trimming: 2 bases; J trimming: 8 bases; junction bases outside the gene matches: 10. This CDR3 spans 16 amino acids. The CDR3 protein is CASSLPQGARFEKLFF. DNA of the CDR3: TGTGCCAGCAGTTTACCGCAGGGGGCGAGGTTCGAAAAACTGTTTTTT.

The chain links TRBV19 to TRBJ1-5, with a possible D match to TRBD1 (6 bases). V lost 5 bases, J lost 6 bases, and 23 bases lay in between. CDR1 LNHDA and CDR2 SQIVND come from the germline V gene (reference sequence). CDR3 length equals 17 residues. The CDR3 coding sequence is TGTGCCAGTAGTCCGCAGACGACAGGCCAGCGACCTCAGCCCCAGCATTTT. It yields the protein CASSPQTTGQRPQPQHF.

This clone was seen just once. The chain links TRBV7-2 to TRBJ2-2, with 11 nucleotides matching TRBD2. CDR1 and CDR2 from the germline V gene are SGHTA and FQGNSA. V lost 3 bases, J lost 7 bases, and 7 bases stayed unmatched. This CDR3 spans 16 amino acids. The chain's CDR3 is CASSLVAGGHGGELFF. CDR3 bases: TGTGCCAGCAGCTTGGTAGCGGGGGGGCATGGCGGGGAGCTGTTTTTT.

V usage is TRBV6-5 and J usage is TRBJ1-1; a weak D match, TRBD1 (5 bases). This CDR3 is 15 amino acids long. The germline V gene has CDR1 MNHEY and CDR2 SVGAGI. The V gene lost 5 bases and the J gene lost 1 base, with 14 bases spanning the gap. CDR3 region: CASSNTFTGNTEAFF. The DNA of the CDR3 is TGTGCCAGCAGTAATACGTTTACAGGGAACACTGAAGCTTTCTTT.

The gene calls are TRBV5-5 and TRBJ1-6, with D possibly being TRBD1 (5 bases). Germline CDR1 and CDR2: SGHKS and YYEKEE (reference sequence). The CDR3 covers 13 residues. V was pared by 5 bases and J by 5 bases, with 8 bases between. The CDR3 loop reads CASRGQHNSPLHF. The CDR3 coding sequence is TGTGCCAGCAGGGGGCAGCATAATTCACCCCTCCACTTT.

The rearrangement joins TRBV6-4 to TRBJ2-3; D is ambiguous. This CDR3 has 14 residues. The V and J ends lost 0 bases and 2 bases respectively, with 6 bases between them. CDR1 MRHNA and CDR2 SNTAGT come from the germline V gene. The CDR3 is CASSDSQATDTQYF. CDR3 DNA sequence: TGTGCCAGCAGTGACTCCCAGGCCACAGATACGCAGTATTTT.

This CDR3 reads CASREGQGRYNEQFF. The DNA of the CDR3 is TGTGCCAGCAGGGAGGGACAGGGTCGTTACAATGAGCAGTTCTTC. J is TRBJ2-1 and V is TRBV6-5; 9 nucleotides line up with TRBD1. The CDR3 spans 15 residues. Germline V gene data show CDR1 as MNHEY and CDR2 as SVGAGI. V dropped 6 bases and J dropped 4; count of bases not matched to a gene: 7.

This clone has just one count. In DNA, the CDR3 is TGTGCCACCAGCGATATCGGAGGGTATGGGCACGAGCAGTACTTC. It translates to CATSDIGGYGHEQYF. The genes are TRBV15 and TRBJ2-7; maybe TRBD2 (6 bases). The CDR3 has 15 residues. V gave up 5 bases and J gave up 5 bases, with 19 bases separating them. Per germline, CDR1 LNHNV and CDR2 YYDKDF (reference sequence).

This chain links TRBV5-6 with TRBJ1-3; D ambiguous. The CDR3 sequence is 14 residues long. Germline V gene sequence: CDR1 SGHDT, CDR2 YYEEEE. Trimming pared 2 bases from V and 4 bases from J, leaving 10 bases between. This CDR3 reads CASSFRQRGNTIYF. The CDR3 coding sequence is TGTGCCAGCAGCTTCCGGCAGAGGGGAAACACCATATATTTT. Variable domain in full (rest from reference TRBV5-6 and TRBJ1-3): DAGVTQSPTHLIKTRGQQVTLRCSPKSGHDTVSWYQQALGQGPQFIFQYYEEEERQRGNFPDRFSGHQFPNYSSELNVNALLLGDSALYLCASSFRQRGNTIYFGEGSWLTVV.

The chain carries TRBV10-3 and TRBJ2-5, with TRBD1 as a possible D gene (5 bases). The closer fit of TRBJ2-7 to the DNA end suggests the J call may be wrong. The germline gives CDR1 ENHRY, CDR2 SYGVKD. The CDR3 is made up of 13 amino acids. DNA of the CDR3: TGTGCCATCAGTGAGGGCAGGGTTTACGAGCAGTACTTC. It specifies CAISEGRVYEQYF.

The genes are TRBV25-1 and TRBJ2-1, with 9 bases aligning to TRBD2. The J segment lost 6 bases and the V segment lost 7 bases, leaving 4 bases of the junction unmatched. The CDR3 runs 13 residues. Germline V gene data show CDR1 as MGHDK and CDR2 as SYGVNS. The CDR3 DNA is TGTGCCAGCACTAGCGGGGTCAGCAATGAGCAGTTCTTC. Translating gives CASTSGVSNEQFF.

The chain carries TRBV18 and TRBJ1-2; the D gene is possibly TRBD1 (5 bases). Germline CDR1 KGHSH, CDR2 LQKENI. This CDR3 region has 15 residues. The V gene lost 2 bases and the J gene lost 0 bases, with 10 bases spanning the gap. In nucleotides, the CDR3 is TGTGCCAGCTCACCAAGCTCACAGGCTAACTATGGCTACACCTTC. Its protein product is CASSPSSQANYGYTF.

This clone turned up a few times. The rearrangement links TRBV7-9 to TRBJ2-2, with 10 bases that match TRBD1. The length of the CDR3 is 16 residues. Germline-derived CDR1 and CDR2 are SEHNR and FQNEAQ (reference sequence). J gave up 3 bases and V 5 bases, and 6 bases lay outside the gene matches. DNA of the CDR3: TGTGCCAGCAGCCCCGGGACAGGGGACTACACCGGGGAGCTGTTTTTT. Translating gives CASSPGTGDYTGELFF.

This sequence joins TRBV7-9 and TRBJ2-1; TRBD1 matches 7 bases. V was pared by 3 bases and J by 4 bases, with 6 bases of the junction left unmatched. This CDR3 is built from 15 residues. Germline loops: CDR1 SEHNR, CDR2 FQNEAQ (reference sequence). CDR3 sequence (DNA): TGTGCCAGCAGCTTCAAGGGGGCTTCATACAATGAGCAGTTCTTC. Its protein is CASSFKGASYNEQFF.

The V call is TRBV6-1, the J call TRBJ2-3; D gene uncertain. Germline values: CDR1 MNHNS, CDR2 SASEGT. This CDR3 contains 15 residues. Trimming removed 1 base from V and 1 base from J, with 9 bases in between. The CDR3 nucleotides read TGTGCCAGCAGTGAAGGAGCGTTGGGCACAGATACGCAGTATTTT. This translates into CASSEGALGTDTQYF.

This chain joins TRBV2 and TRBJ1-4, with 7 bases matching TRBD1. CDR1 SNHLY and CDR2 FYNNEI come from the germline V gene. V shed 5 bases and J 8 bases; nucleotides not matched to a gene: 8. The CDR3 is 14 amino acids. CDR3 DNA sequence: TGTGCCAGCAGTCCCGGGACAGTCCCAGAAAAACTGTTTTTT. Translation gives CASSPGTVPEKLFF.

The chain couples TRBV7-9 to TRBJ2-1; D is perhaps TRBD2 (6 bases). The CDR3 contains 13 residues. Germline CDR1 and CDR2: SEHNR and FQNEAQ (reference sequence). V dropped 5 bases and J dropped 8 bases, with 13 bases sitting between them. The chain's CDR3 is CASSPDLADEQFF. In DNA form, the CDR3 reads TGTGCCAGCAGCCCGGACTTAGCGGATGAGCAGTTCTTC.

This clone has only a few counts. This chain connects TRBV5-1 to TRBJ1-5; 10 positions match TRBD1. Germline V gene data show CDR1 as SGHRS and CDR2 as YFSETQ. The CDR3 length is 16 residues. J was trimmed by 4 bases and V by 2 bases; bases with no gene match: 6. The DNA for the CDR3 is TGCGCCAGCAGCTTCGACGGACAGGGGGAAAATCAGCCCCAGCATTTT. Translating gives CASSFDGQGENQPQHF.

Worth noting for this clone: The same CDR3 arises from other DNA sequences in this sample as well. This sequence joins TRBV6-5 and TRBJ1-1; D gene unclear. The V end was cut by 7 bases, the J end by 1 base, with 10 bases between. The germline V gene has CDR1 MNHEY and CDR2 SVGAGI. CDR3 length equals 13 residues. CDR3: CASTQRGNTEAFF. CDR3 DNA: TGTGCCAGCACCCAGCGGGGGAACACTGAAGCTTTCTTT.

The chain employs TRBV6-5 and TRBJ1-4; no reliable D call. In germline, CDR1 is MNHEY, CDR2 SVGAGI. The CDR3 is 15 amino acids. V gave up 2 bases and J gave up 8 bases, with 15 bases separating them. In nucleotides, the CDR3 is TGTGCCAGCAGTTACAGCTTCGGGGTAGGAGAAAAACTGTTTTTT. It encodes CASSYSFGVGEKLFF.

This clone was observed once. This chain joins TRBV18 and TRBJ2-2; D remains ambiguous. Germline V gene lookup returns CDR1 KGHSH and CDR2 LQKENI. The ends were cut back, 6 bases at V and 0 bases at J, with 5 bases in the middle. CDR3 length equals 13 residues. CDR3 DNA: TGTGCCAGCTCCCCCGCGAACACCGGGGAGCTGTTTTTT. This gives the protein CASSPANTGELFF. Full variable domain (rest looked up from reference TRBV18 and TRBJ2-2): NAGVMQNPRHLVRRRGQEARLRCSPMKGHSHVYWYRQLPEEGLKFMVYLQKENIIDESGMPKERFSAEFPKEGPSILRIQQVVRGDSAAYFCASSPANTGELFFGEGSRLTVL.

This clone appeared once. The chain is built from TRBV7-2 and TRBJ2-3; TRBD2 matches at 9 bases. Losses at the gene ends were 4 bases for V and 5 bases for J; bases not matched to a gene: 16. The CDR3 contains 18 residues. Germline lookup yields CDR1 SGHTA and CDR2 FQGNSA. This chain's CDR3 is CASSSHVGSGGWRDTQYF. The CDR3 bases are TGTGCCAGCAGCTCCCACGTTGGGAGCGGGGGGTGGAGAGATACGCAGTATTTT.

The chain employs TRBV4-3 and TRBJ2-7; the D gene is possibly TRBD1 (6 bases). Germline V gene data show CDR1 as LGHNA and CDR2 as YSLEER. V lost 1 base to trimming and J lost 5 bases, with 12 bases between them. The CDR3 runs 14 residues. CDR3 region: CASSQGPGHDEQYF. The CDR3 coding sequence is TGCGCCAGCAGCCAAGGACCGGGACACGACGAGCAGTACTTC.

The gene calls are TRBV19 and TRBJ1-5, with D perhaps matching TRBD1 (5 bases). Germline V lookup: CDR1 LNHDA, CDR2 SQIVND (reference sequence). Trimming took 3 bases from V and 9 from J, leaving 9 bases between them. This CDR3 comprises 12 residues. This CDR3 reads CASSIGQGPQHF. The DNA for the CDR3 is TGTGCCAGTAGTATTGGTCAGGGGCCCCAGCATTTT.

This clone appeared a few times. V usage is TRBV4-1 and J usage is TRBJ2-7; 7 bases match TRBD1. CDR3 length equals 16 residues. The germline gives CDR1 MGHRA, CDR2 YSYEKL. V was pared by 1 base and J by 9 bases, with 15 bases of the junction left unmatched. The chain's CDR3 is CASSQVTDRASDGQYF. For the CDR3, the DNA is TGCGCCAGCAGCCAAGTTACCGACAGGGCCTCCGATGGGCAGTACTTC.